One and the same sample provided the 13 T cell receptor beta chains below, sequenced in a study of T cell repertoires in cytomegalovirus infection. Using its own MiXCR run on the reads, TCRdb lists one record per CDR3 protein. The sample holds roughly 230,000 distinct CDR3 sequences, approximately 22% seen once. Material for sequencing was CD8+ T cells from PBMCs. Receptors were obtained from a human donor in good health (CMV status not recorded). Some clones in this sample may be carry-over from other donors' samples.

Ten or more counts support this clonotype. The chain employs TRBV28 and TRBJ2-3; no clear D gene. Looked up from germline, CDR1 is MDHEN and CDR2 is SYDVKM. The CDR3 spans 14 residues. The V end lost 3 bases, the J end lost 4 bases, and 11 bases lay between the germline ends. This chain's CDR3 is CASSFPRLADTQYF. CDR3 in DNA: TGTGCCAGCAGTTTCCCCCGACTGGCAGATACGCAGTATTTT.

A word on this clonotype: It may be a read error: a sequence one base away is much more abundant. The chain is built from TRBV7-2 and TRBJ2-7; 7 nucleotides agree with TRBD1. V gave up 5 bases and J gave up 3 bases; unmatched junction bases: 7. The CDR3 extends over 14 amino acids. The germline V gene has CDR1 SGHTA and CDR2 FQGNSA. CDR3: CASSNRDSHYEQYF. As DNA, the CDR3 is TGTGCCAGCAGCAACCGGGACAGCCACTACGAGCAGTACTTC.

This clonotype occurred a few times. The V and J genes are TRBV19 and TRBJ1-2; D unresolved. Germline V lookup: CDR1 LNHDA, CDR2 SQIVND (reference sequence). Trimming left V 3 bases short and J 1 base short, with 9 bases between. This CDR3 has 14 amino acids. CDR3 amino acids: CASSISAINYGYTF. The CDR3, as DNA: TGTGCCAGTAGTATTTCAGCCATTAACTATGGCTACACCTTC.

In this sample, this clonotype turned up a few times. The V call is TRBV29-1, the J call TRBJ2-3, with 7 nucleotides matching TRBD2. With 3 bases clipped from V and 2 bases from J, the junction kept 5 bases outside the gene matches. The CDR3 runs 14 residues. In germline, CDR1 is SQVTM, CDR2 ANQGSEA. CDR3 amino acids: CSVDGGGVTDTQYF. As DNA, the CDR3 is TGCAGCGTTGATGGTGGGGGGGTCACAGATACGCAGTATTTT.

J is TRBJ1-5 and V is TRBV20-1, with a possible D match to TRBD1 (6 bases). The germline gives CDR1 DFQATT, CDR2 SNEGSKA (reference sequence). The V end was cut by 2 bases, the J end by 5 bases, with 16 bases between. The CDR3 extends over 15 amino acids. CDR3 bases: TGCAGTGCTAGAAAGGGGGGGGGAGGGGATCAGCCCCAGCATTTT. Its protein product is CSARKGGGGDQPQHF.

The chain has TRBV6-6 and TRBJ2-1; D might be TRBD1 or TRBD2, each matching 5 bases. Germline CDR1 is MNHNY and CDR2 is SVGAGI (reference sequence). With 2 bases removed from V and 7 bases from J, the gap between germline ends came to 12 bases. This CDR3 has 14 residues. In nucleotides, the CDR3 is TGTGCCAGCAGTTACACCGGGGCTCCTAATGAGCAGTTCTTC. Protein: CASSYTGAPNEQFF.

The rearrangement uses TRBV19 and TRBJ1-1, with no clear D. The V gene's germline CDR1 is LNHDA and CDR2 SQIVND (reference sequence). Trimming cost V 1 base and J 0 bases, with 12 bases left between them. This CDR3 has 16 amino acids. CDR3 DNA sequence: TGTGCCAGTAGTATAGCCAGCACAGACATGAACACTGAAGCTTTCTTT. Residues: CASSIASTDMNTEAFF.

The chain recombines TRBV9 with TRBJ2-7; possibly TRBD2 for D (5 bases). This CDR3 is built from 15 residues. Between the trimmed V and J ends, which lost 0 bases and 4 bases, there was a span of 14 bases. Germline V lookup: CDR1 SGDLS, CDR2 YYNGEE. CDR3 bases: TGTGCCAGCAGCGTAGACCCAGGCGGGCTGTACGAGCAGTACTTC. Protein product: CASSVDPGGLYEQYF.

This clonotype was counted between two and nine times. The chain combines TRBV7-9 with TRBJ2-7; a weak D match, TRBD1 (6 bases). The germline V gene has CDR1 SEHNR and CDR2 FQNEAQ (reference sequence). CDR3 size: 12 residues. Between the trimmed V and J ends, which lost 5 bases and 5 bases, there was a span of 10 bases. DNA for the CDR3: TGTGCCAGCAGCGTCGAGGGGGACGAGCAGTACTTC. It specifies CASSVEGDEQYF.

The rearrangement links TRBV19 to TRBJ2-1, with 10 nucleotides matching TRBD2. From germline, CDR1 is LNHDA and CDR2 SQIVND (reference sequence). J gave up 5 bases and V 5 bases, and 15 bases lay outside the gene matches. CDR3 length equals 18 residues. As DNA, the CDR3 is TGTGCCAGTAGTCCCACCTTATTAACTAGCGGGGAGAACAATGAGCAGTTCTTC. Translating it yields CASSPTLLTSGENNEQFF.

The chain carries TRBV2 and TRBJ2-7; D possibly uses TRBD1 or TRBD2 (5 bases each). Germline V gene data show CDR1 as SNHLY and CDR2 as FYNNEI. This CDR3 has 12 amino acids. The ends were cut back, 4 bases at V and 3 bases at J, with 7 bases in the middle. The CDR3 DNA reads TGTGCCAGCAGTGTGGGGGTCTACGAGCAGTACTTC. Its translation: CASSVGVYEQYF.

This clonotype was recorded a few times. The chain recombines TRBV4-1 with TRBJ2-1; D uncertain. The germline V and J ends were trimmed by 3 bases and 9 bases, with 12 bases remaining between them. Germline CDR1 reads MGHRA; CDR2 reads YSYEKL. This CDR3 spans 13 amino acids. The CDR3 DNA reads TGCGCCAGCAGCCAGACGGCAGAGAGTGAGCAGTTCTTC. The encoded protein is CASSQTAESEQFF.

Many counts were recorded for this clonotype. This chain links TRBV7-9 with TRBJ1-1; D is possibly TRBD1 (6 bases). The germline V gene has CDR1 SEHNR and CDR2 FQNEAQ (reference sequence). The CDR3 contains 12 residues. Trimming pared 6 bases from V and 7 bases from J, leaving 12 bases between. DNA of the CDR3: TGTGCCAGCAGTGACAGGCGGAGTGAAGCTTTCTTT. Amino acids: CASSDRRSEAFF.